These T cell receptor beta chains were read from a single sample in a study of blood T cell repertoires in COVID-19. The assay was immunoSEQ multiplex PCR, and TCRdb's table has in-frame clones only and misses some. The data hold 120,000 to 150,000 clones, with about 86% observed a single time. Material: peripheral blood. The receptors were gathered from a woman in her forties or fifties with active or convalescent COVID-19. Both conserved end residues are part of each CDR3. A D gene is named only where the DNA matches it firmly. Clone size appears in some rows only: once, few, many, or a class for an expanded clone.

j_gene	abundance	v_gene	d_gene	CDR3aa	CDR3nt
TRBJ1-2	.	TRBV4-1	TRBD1	CASSQGQGVISAGYTF	TGCGCCAGCAGCCAAGGACAGGGGGTTATTTCGGCTGGCTACACCTTC
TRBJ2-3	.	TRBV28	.	CASSLYSFSSTDTQYF	TGTGCCAGCAGTTTGTACAGCTTCTCTAGCACAGATACGCAGTATTTT
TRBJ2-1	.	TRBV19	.	CASSWDGLHNEQFF	TGTGCCAGTAGTTGGGATGGACTCCACAATGAGCAGTTCTTC
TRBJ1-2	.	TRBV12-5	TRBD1	CASGLSGQGLVFF	TGTGCTAGTGGTTTGTCGGGACAGGGACTTGTCTTCTTC
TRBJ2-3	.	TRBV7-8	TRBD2	CASSLRTAGVMDTQYF	TGTGCCAGCAGCTTACGCACAGCGGGAGTCATGGATACGCAGTATTTT
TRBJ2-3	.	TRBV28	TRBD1	CASRGGQGEIADTQYF	TGTGCCAGCAGGGGGGGACAGGGGGAGATCGCAGATACGCAGTATTTT
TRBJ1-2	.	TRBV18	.	CASSPPSRVGGYTF	TGTGCCAGCTCACCCCCGTCCAGGGTGGGCGGCTACACCTTC
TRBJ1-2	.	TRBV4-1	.	CASSQAAGGSRGTPTVPNGYTF	TGCGCCAGCAGCCAAGCGGCGGGAGGGTCTCGGGGGACTCCGACCGTACCAAATGGCTACACCTTC
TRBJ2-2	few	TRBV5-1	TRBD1	CASGWDSLNTGELFF	TGCGCCAGCGGTTGGGACAGCCTTAACACCGGGGAGCTGTTTTTT
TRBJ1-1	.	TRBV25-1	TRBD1	CASSEGQLMNTEAFF	TGTGCCAGCAGTGAGGGACAGCTGATGAACACTGAAGCTTTCTTT
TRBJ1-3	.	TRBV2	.	CASKAYLMEGNTIYF	TGTGCCAGCAAGGCCTATCTTATGGAGGGAAACACCATATATTTT
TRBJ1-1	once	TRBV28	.	CASSLKGLGEAFF	TGTGCCAGCAGTTTGAAGGGGTTGGGTGAAGCTTTCTTT
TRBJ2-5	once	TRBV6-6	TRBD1	CASTPGQGSETQYF	TGTGCCAGCACCCCGGGACAGGGATCAGAGACCCAGTACTTC
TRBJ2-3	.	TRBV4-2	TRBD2	CASSPRGAGATDTQYF	TGTGCCAGCAGCCCCCGGGGAGCGGGGGCCACAGATACGCAGTATTTT
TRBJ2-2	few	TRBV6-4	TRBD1	CASRGTGNTGELFF	TGTGCCAGCAGAGGGACAGGGAACACCGGGGAGCTGTTTTTT
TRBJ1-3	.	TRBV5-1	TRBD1	CASNPGQGAGNTIYF	TGCGCCAGCAACCCGGGTCAGGGGGCAGGAAACACCATATATTTT
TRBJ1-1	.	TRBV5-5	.	CASSLASGRTTEAFF	TGTGCCAGCAGCTTGGCTTCAGGGCGAACGACTGAAGCTTTCTTT
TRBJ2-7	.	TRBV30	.	CAWRDSYYEQYF	TGTGCCTGGAGGGACAGTTACTACGAGCAGTACTTC
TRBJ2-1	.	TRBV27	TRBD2	CASSLEGGRKNEQFF	TGTGCCAGCAGTTTAGAGGGCGGGAGGAAAAATGAGCAGTTCTTC
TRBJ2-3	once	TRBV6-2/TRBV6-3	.	CASSYERQASTDTQYF	TGTGCCAGCAGTTACGAGCGACAGGCTAGCACAGATACGCAGTATTTT
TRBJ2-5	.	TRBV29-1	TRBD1	CSGTGGTQETQYF	TGCAGTGGGACAGGGGGCACCCAAGAGACCCAGTACTTC
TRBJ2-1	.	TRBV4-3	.	CASSQAPGVHNEQFF	TGCGCCAGCAGCCAAGCGCCGGGAGTTCACAATGAGCAGTTCTTC
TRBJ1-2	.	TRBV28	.	CASSLGGADVYGYTF	TGTGCCAGCAGTTTAGGGGGGGCCGACGTCTATGGCTACACCTTC
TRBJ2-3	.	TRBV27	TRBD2	CASRETVAGGLRSTDTQYF	TGTGCCAGCAGGGAGACCGTAGCGGGAGGGCTCCGGAGCACAGATACGCAGTATTTT
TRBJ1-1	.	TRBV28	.	CASSTYPVSTEAFF	TGTGCCAGCAGTACATACCCCGTGTCCACTGAAGCTTTCTTT
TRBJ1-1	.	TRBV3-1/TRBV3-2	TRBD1	CASIRQGKAFF	TGTGCCAGCATCCGACAGGGGAAGGCTTTCTTT
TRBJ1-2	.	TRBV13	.	CASSYGGSGYTF	TGTGCCAGCAGCTACGGGGGATCCGGCTACACCTTC
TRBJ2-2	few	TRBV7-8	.	CASSLVSGELFF	TGTGCCAGCAGCTTAGTATCCGGGGAGCTGTTTTTT
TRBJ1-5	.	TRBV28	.	CASSFTGSGNQPQHF	TGTGCCAGCAGTTTCACGGGTTCTGGCAATCAGCCCCAGCATTTT
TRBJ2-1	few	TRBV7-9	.	CASSLADNEQFF	TGTGCCAGCAGCTTAGCCGACAATGAGCAGTTCTTC
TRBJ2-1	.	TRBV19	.	CASSWAGAYNEQFF	TGTGCCAGTAGCTGGGCAGGGGCCTACAATGAGCAGTTCTTC
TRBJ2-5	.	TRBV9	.	CASSGQDLSETQYF	TGTGCCAGCAGCGGACAGGATCTGTCGGAGACCCAGTACTTC
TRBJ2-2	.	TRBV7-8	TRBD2	CASSLLAGDTGELFF	TGTGCCAGCAGCCTATTAGCGGGGGATACCGGGGAGCTGTTTTTT
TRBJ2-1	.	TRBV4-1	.	CASSQGPGAGYEQFF	TGCGCCAGCAGCCAAGGTCCGGGAGCAGGGTATGAGCAGTTCTTC
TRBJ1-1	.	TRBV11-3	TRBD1	CASSLGNRGNTEAFF	TGTGCCAGCAGCTTAGGAAACAGGGGGAACACTGAAGCTTTCTTT
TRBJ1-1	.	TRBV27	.	CASSETGRNTEAFF	TGTGCCAGCAGTGAGACAGGCCGGAACACTGAAGCTTTCTTT
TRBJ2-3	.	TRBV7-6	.	CASSLSSRDTQYF	TGTGCCAGCAGCCTCTCTTCCCGAGATACGCAGTATTTT
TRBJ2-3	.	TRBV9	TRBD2	CASSVETSGIGTQYF	TGTGCCAGCAGCGTAGAAACTAGCGGTATTGGTACGCAGTATTTT
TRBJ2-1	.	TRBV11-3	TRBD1	CASSPGTGGGNEQFF	TGTGCCAGCAGCCCTGGGACAGGGGGCGGGAATGAGCAGTTCTTC
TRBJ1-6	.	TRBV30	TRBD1	CAWSVPGQGVRSPLHF	TGTGCCTGGAGTGTGCCGGGACAGGGGGTCCGATCACCCCTCCACTTT
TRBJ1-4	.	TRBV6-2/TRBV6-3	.	CASSYRASNEKLFF	TGTGCCAGCAGTTACAGAGCCTCGAATGAAAAACTGTTTTTT
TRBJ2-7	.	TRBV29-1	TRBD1	CSVYSDRGYEQYF	TGCAGCGTTTATTCGGACAGGGGTTACGAGCAGTACTTC
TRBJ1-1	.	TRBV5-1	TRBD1	CASSFWTGNTEAFF	TGCGCCAGCAGCTTCTGGACAGGGAACACTGAAGCTTTCTTT
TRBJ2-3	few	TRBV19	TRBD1	CATRTGAGGTDTQYF	TGTGCCACTCGCACAGGGGCCGGGGGCACAGATACGCAGTATTTT
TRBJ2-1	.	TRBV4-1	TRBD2	CASSQGDSGRTYNEQFF	TGCGCCAGCAGCCAAGGAGACAGCGGGAGGACATACAATGAGCAGTTCTTC
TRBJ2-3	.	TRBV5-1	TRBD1	CASTLGQGGTDTQYF	TGCGCCAGCACACTCGGACAGGGAGGAACGGATACGCAGTATTTT
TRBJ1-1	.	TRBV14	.	CASSRASTNTEAFF	TGTGCCAGCAGCCGGGCCTCAACGAACACTGAAGCTTTCTTT
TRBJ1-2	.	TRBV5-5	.	CASSSGVAGEYGYTF	TGTGCCAGCAGCTCAGGAGTGGCGGGGGAATATGGCTACACCTTC
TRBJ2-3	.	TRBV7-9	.	CASSPQTNTDTQYF	TGTGCCAGCAGCCCACAAACGAACACAGATACGCAGTATTTT
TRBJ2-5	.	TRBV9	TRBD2	CASTQAAGDTGETQYF	TGTGCCAGCACCCAAGCGGCGGGGGATACCGGGGAGACCCAGTACTTC
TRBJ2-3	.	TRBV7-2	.	CASSKAGVTDTQYF	TGTGCCAGCAGCAAAGCGGGCGTCACAGATACGCAGTATTTT
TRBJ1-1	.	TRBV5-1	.	CASSLWGTTSTEAFF	TGCGCCAGCAGCTTGTGGGGGACAACCTCCACTGAAGCTTTCTTT
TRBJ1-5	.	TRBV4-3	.	CASSQDDRFNQPQHF	TGCGCCAGCAGCCAGGACGACAGGTTTAATCAGCCCCAGCATTTT
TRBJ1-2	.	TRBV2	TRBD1	CASSEANRGNYGYTF	TGTGCCAGCAGTGAAGCGAACAGGGGCAACTATGGCTACACCTTC